A selection of T cell receptor beta chains follows, all from one sample in a study of T cell responses to AZD1222 COVID-19 vaccine. Profiling relied on immunoSEQ multiplex PCR, and the TCRdb table lists in-frame clones only, not all of them. Of some 180,000 clones detected, approximately 92% appear once; the ten largest clones hold around 0.97%. Sequencing used peripheral blood, obtained 28 days after the second dose of the MenACWY control vaccine. These receptors were collected from an adult who received the MenACWY meningococcal vaccine as a control. CDR3s include the opening cysteine and the closing phenylalanine or tryptophan. The D gene is left open where the match is weak. Size values are once, few and many counts, or a class for expanded clones, and some rows have none.

clone_size j_call cdr3_length v_call d_call cdr3_nt cdr3_aa
once TRBJ1-2 13 TRBV12-3/TRBV12-4 TRBD1 TGTGCCAGCAGTCCTGGGACAGGGTTTGGCTACACCTTC CASSPGTGFGYTF
. TRBJ2-5 15 TRBV5-1 TRBD1 TGCGCCAGCAGCTTGCTCGGGACAGAAGCAGAGACCCAGTACTTC CASSLLGTEAETQYF
. TRBJ1-2 13 TRBV3-1/TRBV3-2 TRBD1 TGTGCCAGCAGTCCCACTGGACAGGCTGGCTACACCTTC CASSPTGQAGYTF
. TRBJ2-7 12 TRBV12-3/TRBV12-4 TRBD1 TGTGCCAGCAGCTGGACAGGGACCGAGCAGTACTTC CASSWTGTEQYF
. TRBJ2-1 17 TRBV2 . TGTGCCAGCAGCAGCACAGCGAAACTTAAACTTAACAATGAGCAGTTCTTC CASSSTAKLKLNNEQFF
. TRBJ2-3 15 TRBV9 . TGTGCCAGCACCCTCTCCGAGGGGGGGGAAGATACGCAGTATTTT CASTLSEGGEDTQYF
. TRBJ1-2 17 TRBV5-4 . TGTGCCAGCAGCCCGGACTACGGACAGTTAAAGAACTATGGCTACACCTTC CASSPDYGQLKNYGYTF
. TRBJ2-3 16 TRBV9 TRBD2 TGTGCCAGCAGCGTACTAAGCGGGGGTAGCACAGATACGCAGTATTTT CASSVLSGGSTDTQYF
. TRBJ2-7 15 TRBV10-3 TRBD1 TGTGCCATCAGTGAGTCGACAGGGTTTACCTACGAGCAGTACTTC CAISESTGFTYEQYF
. TRBJ2-2 15 TRBV11-3 . TGTGCCAGCTCTGGCAGCCTCGCGAACACCGGGGAGCTGTTTTTT CASSGSLANTGELFF
. TRBJ2-5 16 TRBV19 . TGTGCCAGTAGTATAGTCGCAGTTTCTCTGTCAGAGACCCAGTACTTC CASSIVAVSLSETQYF